The T cell receptor beta chain under discussion was sequenced for a study of OX40 agonist ivuxolimab in advanced cancers. Any history of autoimmune disease or systemic immunosuppression disqualified patients. Using immunoSEQ multiplex PCR, the repertoire was profiled, and TCRdb retains in-frame clones only, with some absent. The sample consists of about 96,000 clones, 84% of them appearing once. V was pared by 2 bases and J by 3 bases, with 8 bases between. The CDR3 runs 14 residues. Germline lookup yields CDR1 SEHNR and CDR2 FQNEAQ (reference sequence). Sequenced material: CD4+ or CD8+ T cells sorted from blood, taken in a trial of the OX40 agonist ivuxolimab. The V gene is TRBV7-9, the J gene TRBJ1-5; tentatively, D is TRBD1 (5 bases). The TCR comes from an adult with an advanced solid tumor such as melanoma, head and neck, liver or kidney cancer. CDR3 DNA sequence: TGTGCCAGCAGCTTAATAGGGGACAATCAGCCCCAGCATTTT. The encoded protein is CASSLIGDNQPQHF.